This T cell receptor beta chain derives from a study of T cell repertoires in cytomegalovirus infection. About the study: Public TCR beta signatures were indicative of both CMV infection and a matching HLA type.

TCRdb processed the reads anew with MiXCR; each CDR3 protein has one entry. Altogether hundreds of thousands of distinct CDR3 sequences are present, 18% being singletons, with the ten largest covering around 9.3%. Overall study findings and caveats: Cumulative public TCR beta family frequency identified carriers of CMV plus the relevant HLA. The ex vivo response showed dominance by HLA-C-restricted CMV-specific TCR beta clonotypes.

V shed 1 base and J shed 6 bases, with 16 bases lying between them. This CDR3 is 16 amino acids long. The germline gives CDR1 MGHRA, CDR2 YSYEKL. On this clonotype itself: The antigen remains undetermined.

The chain couples TRBV4-1 to TRBJ2-1; the D gene is possibly TRBD2 (5 bases). The receptor's source is a human donor in good health (CMV status not recorded). Some clones in this sample may be carry-over from other donors' samples. The sample comprised PBMCs. The CDR3 DNA follows: TGCGCCAGCAGCCAAGTAGCCACGGGGTCCGGCAATGAGCAGTTCTTC. Translation: CASSQVATGSGNEQFF.